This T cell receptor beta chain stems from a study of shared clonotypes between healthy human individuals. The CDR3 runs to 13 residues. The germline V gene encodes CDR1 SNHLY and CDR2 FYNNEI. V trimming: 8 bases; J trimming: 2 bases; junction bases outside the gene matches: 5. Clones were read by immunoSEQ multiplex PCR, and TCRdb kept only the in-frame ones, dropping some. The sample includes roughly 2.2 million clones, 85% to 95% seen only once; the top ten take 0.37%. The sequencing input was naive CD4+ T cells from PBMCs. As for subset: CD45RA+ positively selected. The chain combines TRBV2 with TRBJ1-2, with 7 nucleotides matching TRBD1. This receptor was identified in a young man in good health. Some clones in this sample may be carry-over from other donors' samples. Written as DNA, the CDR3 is TGTGCCAGCCTAGAGGACAGGAACTATGGCTACACCTTC. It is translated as CASLEDRNYGYTF.